This T cell receptor beta chain was obtained from a study of T cell responses to AZD1222 COVID-19 vaccine. Study outcomes and limitations: Recipients of two AZD1222 doses showed rising Spike-specific TCR breadth and depth. The repertoires were collected only after the peak T cell response. Among the donors, most were white British and more were female, and clonal diversity was possibly underestimated.

Looked up from germline, CDR1 is SGHDT and CDR2 is YYEEEE. This CDR3 region has 13 residues. J gave up 2 bases and V 1 base, and 0 bases lay outside the gene matches. TCRdb's table, derived via immunoSEQ multiplex PCR, lists solely in-frame clones and lacks some. The sample contains about 160,000 clones, around nine tenths of which appear only once. As for this clone: Its cognate antigen is unknown.

Here the sequenced sample was peripheral blood, taken 28 days after the second AZD1222 dose. The receptor was isolated from an adult who received the AZD1222 COVID-19 vaccine. The chain recombines TRBV5-6 with TRBJ2-7; 7 bases are shared with TRBD1. CDR3 in DNA: TGTGCCAGCAGCTTGACAGGGGCCTACGAGCAGTACTTC. Translating gives CASSLTGAYEQYF.